These 10 T cell receptor beta chains share one sample of origin, sequenced in a study of control samples from healthy donors and cancer patients. Measured with immunoSEQ multiplex PCR; TCRdb has only the in-frame clones, and not every one. The sample holds approximately 54,000 clones, roughly 90% seen once. The sequencing input was PBMCs. The source of these receptors is a man aged 50-60 years with head and neck cancer.

This sequence joins TRBV25-1 and TRBJ2-1; D remains unclear. The CDR3 runs to 14 residues. Trimming removed 5 bases at V and 9 bases at J, with 17 bases between. Germline-derived CDR1 and CDR2 are MGHDK and SYGVNS. This CDR3 reads CASSPPIRVTEQFF. CDR3 coding DNA: TGTGCCAGCAGTCCCCCCATTAGAGTCACTGAGCAGTTCTTC.

The V call is TRBV28, the J call TRBJ1-1; TRBD1 agrees at 7 bases. CDR1 is MDHEN and CDR2 is SYDVKM in the germline V gene. This CDR3 has 15 residues. The V segment lost 5 bases and the J segment 0 bases; nucleotides outside the gene matches: 6. This chain's CDR3 is CASSQGDLMNTEAFF. The CDR3 bases are TGTGCCAGCAGTCAGGGGGATCTCATGAACACTGAAGCTTTCTTT.

This chain connects TRBV11-2 to TRBJ2-1, with unresolved D. Trimming removed 5 bases from V and 2 bases from J, with 19 bases in between. CDR3 length: 17 residues. The V gene's germline CDR1 is SGHAT and CDR2 FQNNGV. For the CDR3, the DNA is TGTGCCAGCAGCCCCTCCAGGCGGAGCCGCCCCTACAATGAGCAGTTCTTC. Translating gives CASSPSRRSRPYNEQFF. The full variable domain, completed using reference TRBV11-2 and TRBJ2-1, is EAGVAQSPRYKIIEKRQSVAFWCNPISGHATLYWYQQILGQGPKLLIQFQNNGVVDDSQLPKDRFSAERLKGVDSTLKIQPAKLEDSAVYLCASSPSRRSRPYNEQFFGPGTRLTVL.

The sample holds one count of this clone. The genes are TRBV11-2 and TRBJ1-6, with D unresolved. V was clipped by 6 bases and J by 5 bases, with 14 bases between them. Germline V gene sequence: CDR1 SGHAT, CDR2 FQNNGV. The CDR3 length is 15 residues. CDR3 nucleotides: TGTGCCAGCAGTATCCACGTGGGAGATAATTCACCCCTCCACTTT. It yields the protein CASSIHVGDNSPLHF.

The CDR3 region is CASRRDLRGEQYF. In DNA form, the CDR3 reads TGTGCCAGCAGAAGGGACCTCCGCGGGGAGCAGTACTTC. The chain carries TRBV28 and TRBJ2-7, with D tentatively TRBD1 or TRBD2 (5 bases each). The CDR3 length is 13 residues. V was shortened by 6 bases and J by 7 bases, with 16 bases between the two germline ends. Germline loops: CDR1 MDHEN, CDR2 SYDVKM.

V and J are TRBV12-5 and TRBJ2-7, with TRBD1 matching over 9 bases. This CDR3 has 15 residues. Trimming at V came to 5 bases and at J to 3 bases, leaving 8 bases not matched to a gene. Germline-derived CDR1 and CDR2 are LGHNT and FRNRAP. Here the CDR3 DNA reads TGTGCTAGTGGTCCCCGGACAGGGGCTTTCTACGAGCAGTACTTC. Residues: CASGPRTGAFYEQYF.

This clone has a single count. The rearrangement links TRBV10-3 to TRBJ2-7; D is unresolved. This CDR3 has 12 amino acids. Per the germline V gene, CDR1 is ENHRY and CDR2 is SYGVKD. V shed 4 bases and J shed 4 bases, with 8 bases lying between them. The CDR3 protein is CAISADVYEQYF. CDR3 nucleotide sequence: TGTGCCATCAGTGCTGACGTGTACGAGCAGTACTTC.

As DNA, the CDR3 is TGCAGCGTTGAGGGACAGGGGAGGGGCGAGACCCAGTACTTC. As protein: CSVEGQGRGETQYF. V is TRBV29-1 and J is TRBJ2-5, with TRBD1 matching 10 bases. The CDR3 has 14 amino acids. Germline-derived CDR1 and CDR2 are SQVTM and ANQGSEA. The junction had 6 bases not matched to a gene; V was cut back by 3 bases and J by 5 bases.

The rearrangement links TRBV7-9 to TRBJ2-7; D gene unclear. The CDR3 sequence is 16 residues long. Germline CDR1 is SEHNR and CDR2 is FQNEAQ (reference sequence). Trimming cost V 0 bases and J 4 bases, with 16 bases left between them. CDR3 nucleotides: TGTGCCAGCAGCTTAGCGAGACGGCGATCGACATACGAGCAGTACTTC. It is translated as CASSLARRRSTYEQYF.

This clone was picked up one time. The chain carries TRBV19 and TRBJ1-2; 8 nucleotides match TRBD1. CDR3 length equals 13 residues. J was trimmed by 3 bases and V by 5 bases; bases with no gene match: 2. Per the germline V gene, CDR1 is LNHDA and CDR2 is SQIVND (reference sequence). In DNA, the CDR3 is TGTGCCAGTAGTGAACAGGGGGACTATGGCTACACCTTC. Translation: CASSEQGDYGYTF. The variable domain in full, with the rest retrieved from reference TRBV19 and TRBJ1-2, is DGGITQSPKYLFRKEGQNVTLSCEQNLNHDAMYWYRQDPGQGLRLIYYSQIVNDFQKGDIAEGYSVSREKKESFPLTVTSAQKNPTAFYLCASSEQGDYGYTFGSGTRLTVV.